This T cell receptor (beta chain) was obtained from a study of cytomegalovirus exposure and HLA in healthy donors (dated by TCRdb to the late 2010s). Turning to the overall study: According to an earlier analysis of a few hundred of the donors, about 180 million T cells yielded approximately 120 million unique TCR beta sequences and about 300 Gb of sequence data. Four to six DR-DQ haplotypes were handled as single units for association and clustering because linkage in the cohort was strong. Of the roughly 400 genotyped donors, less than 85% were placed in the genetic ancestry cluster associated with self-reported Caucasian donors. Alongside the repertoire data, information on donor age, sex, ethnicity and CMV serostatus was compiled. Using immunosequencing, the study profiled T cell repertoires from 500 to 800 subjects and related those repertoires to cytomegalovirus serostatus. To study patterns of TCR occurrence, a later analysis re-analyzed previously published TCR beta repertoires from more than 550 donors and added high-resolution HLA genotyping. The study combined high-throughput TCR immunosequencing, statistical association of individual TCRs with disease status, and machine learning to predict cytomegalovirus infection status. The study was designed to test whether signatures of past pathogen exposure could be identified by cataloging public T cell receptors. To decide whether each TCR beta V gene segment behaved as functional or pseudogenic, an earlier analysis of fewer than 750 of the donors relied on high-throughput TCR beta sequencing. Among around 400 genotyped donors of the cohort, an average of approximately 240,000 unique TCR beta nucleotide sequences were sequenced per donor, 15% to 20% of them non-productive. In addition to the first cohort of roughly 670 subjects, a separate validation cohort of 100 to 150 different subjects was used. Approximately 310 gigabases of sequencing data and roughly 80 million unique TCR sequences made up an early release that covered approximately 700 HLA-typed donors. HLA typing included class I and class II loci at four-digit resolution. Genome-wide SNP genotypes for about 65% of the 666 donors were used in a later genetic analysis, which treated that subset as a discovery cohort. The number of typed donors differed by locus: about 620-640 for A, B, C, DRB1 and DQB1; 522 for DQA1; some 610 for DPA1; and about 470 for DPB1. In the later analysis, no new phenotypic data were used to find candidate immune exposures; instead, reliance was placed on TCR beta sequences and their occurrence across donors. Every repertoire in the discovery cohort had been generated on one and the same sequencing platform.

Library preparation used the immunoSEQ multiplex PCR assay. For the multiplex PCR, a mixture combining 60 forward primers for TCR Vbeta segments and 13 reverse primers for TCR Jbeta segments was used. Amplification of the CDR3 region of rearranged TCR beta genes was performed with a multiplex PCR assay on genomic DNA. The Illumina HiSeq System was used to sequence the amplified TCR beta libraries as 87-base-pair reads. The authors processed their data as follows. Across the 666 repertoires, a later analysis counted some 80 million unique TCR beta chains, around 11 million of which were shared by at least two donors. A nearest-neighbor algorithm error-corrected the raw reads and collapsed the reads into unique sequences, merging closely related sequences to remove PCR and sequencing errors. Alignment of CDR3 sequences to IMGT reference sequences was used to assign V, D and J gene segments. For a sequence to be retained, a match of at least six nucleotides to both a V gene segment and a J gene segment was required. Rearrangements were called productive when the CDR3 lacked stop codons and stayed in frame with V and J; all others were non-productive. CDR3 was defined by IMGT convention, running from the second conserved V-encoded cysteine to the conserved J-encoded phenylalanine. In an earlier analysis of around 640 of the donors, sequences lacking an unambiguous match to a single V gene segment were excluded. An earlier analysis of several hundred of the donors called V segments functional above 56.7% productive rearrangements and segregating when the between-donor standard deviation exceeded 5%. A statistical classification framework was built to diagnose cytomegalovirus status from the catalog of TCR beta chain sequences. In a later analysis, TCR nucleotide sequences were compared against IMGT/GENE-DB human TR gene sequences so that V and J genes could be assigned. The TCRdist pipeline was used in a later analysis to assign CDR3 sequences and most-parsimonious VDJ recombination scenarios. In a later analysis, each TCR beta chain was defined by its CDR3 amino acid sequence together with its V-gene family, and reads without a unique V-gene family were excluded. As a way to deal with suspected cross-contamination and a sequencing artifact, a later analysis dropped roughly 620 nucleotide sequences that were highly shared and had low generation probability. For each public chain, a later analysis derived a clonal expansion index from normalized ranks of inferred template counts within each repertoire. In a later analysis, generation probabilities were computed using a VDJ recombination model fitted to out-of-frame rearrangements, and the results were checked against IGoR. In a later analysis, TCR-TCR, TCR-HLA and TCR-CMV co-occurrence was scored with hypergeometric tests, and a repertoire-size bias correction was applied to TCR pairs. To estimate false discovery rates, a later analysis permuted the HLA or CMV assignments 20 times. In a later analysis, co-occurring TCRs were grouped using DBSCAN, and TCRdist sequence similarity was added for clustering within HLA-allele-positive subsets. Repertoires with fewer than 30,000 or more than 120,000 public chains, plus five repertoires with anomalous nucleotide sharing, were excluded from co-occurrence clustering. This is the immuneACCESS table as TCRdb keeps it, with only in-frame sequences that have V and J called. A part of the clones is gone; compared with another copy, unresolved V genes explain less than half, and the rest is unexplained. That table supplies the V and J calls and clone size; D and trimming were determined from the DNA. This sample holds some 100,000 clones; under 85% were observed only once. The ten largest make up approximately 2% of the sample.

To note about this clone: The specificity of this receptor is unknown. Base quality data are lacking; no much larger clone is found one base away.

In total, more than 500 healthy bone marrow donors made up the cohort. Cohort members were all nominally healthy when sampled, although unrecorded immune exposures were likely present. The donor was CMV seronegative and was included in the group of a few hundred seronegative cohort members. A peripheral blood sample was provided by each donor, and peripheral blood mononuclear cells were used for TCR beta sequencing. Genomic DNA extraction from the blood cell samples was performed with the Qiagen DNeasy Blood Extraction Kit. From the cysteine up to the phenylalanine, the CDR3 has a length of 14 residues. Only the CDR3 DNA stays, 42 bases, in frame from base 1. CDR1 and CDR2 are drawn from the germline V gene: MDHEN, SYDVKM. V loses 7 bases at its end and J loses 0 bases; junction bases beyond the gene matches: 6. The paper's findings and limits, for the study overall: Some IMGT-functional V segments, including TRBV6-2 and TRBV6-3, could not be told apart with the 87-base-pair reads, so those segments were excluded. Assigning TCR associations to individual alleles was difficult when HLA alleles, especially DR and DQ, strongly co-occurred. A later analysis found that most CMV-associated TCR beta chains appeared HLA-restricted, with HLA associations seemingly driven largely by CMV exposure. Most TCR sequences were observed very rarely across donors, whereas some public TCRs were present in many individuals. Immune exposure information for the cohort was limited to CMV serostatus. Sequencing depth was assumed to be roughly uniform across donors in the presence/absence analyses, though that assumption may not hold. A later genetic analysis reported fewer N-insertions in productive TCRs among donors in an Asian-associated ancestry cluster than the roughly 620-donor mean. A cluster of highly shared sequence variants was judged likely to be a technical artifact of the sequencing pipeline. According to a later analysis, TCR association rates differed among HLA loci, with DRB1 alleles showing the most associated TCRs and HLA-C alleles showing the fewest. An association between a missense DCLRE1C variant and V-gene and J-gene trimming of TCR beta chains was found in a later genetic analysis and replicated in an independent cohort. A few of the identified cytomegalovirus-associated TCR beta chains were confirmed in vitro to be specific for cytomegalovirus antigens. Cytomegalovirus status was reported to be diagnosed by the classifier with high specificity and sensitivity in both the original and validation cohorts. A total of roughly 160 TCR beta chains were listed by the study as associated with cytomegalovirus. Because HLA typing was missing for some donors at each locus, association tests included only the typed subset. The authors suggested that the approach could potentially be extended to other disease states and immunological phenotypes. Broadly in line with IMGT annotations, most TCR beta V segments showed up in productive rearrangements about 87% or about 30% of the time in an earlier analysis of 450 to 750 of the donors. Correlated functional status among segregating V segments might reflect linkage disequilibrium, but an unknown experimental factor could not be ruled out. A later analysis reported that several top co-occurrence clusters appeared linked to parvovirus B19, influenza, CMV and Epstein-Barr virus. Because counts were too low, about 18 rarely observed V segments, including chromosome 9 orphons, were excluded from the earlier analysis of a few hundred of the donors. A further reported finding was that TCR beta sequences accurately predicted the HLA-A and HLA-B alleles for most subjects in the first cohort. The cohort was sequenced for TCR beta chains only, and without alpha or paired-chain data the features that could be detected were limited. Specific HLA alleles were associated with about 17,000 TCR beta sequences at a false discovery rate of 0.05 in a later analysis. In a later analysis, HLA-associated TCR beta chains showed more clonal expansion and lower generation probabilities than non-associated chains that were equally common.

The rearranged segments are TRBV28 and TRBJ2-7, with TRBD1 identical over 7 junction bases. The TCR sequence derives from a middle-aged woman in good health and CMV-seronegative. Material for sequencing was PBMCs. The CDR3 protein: CASNRGPSSYEQYF. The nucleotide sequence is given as TGTGCCAGCAACAGGGGTCCGAGCTCCTACGAGCAGTACTTC.